This note documents a single T cell receptor beta chain sequence. Its antigen remains unidentified. The protocol was immunoSEQ multiplex PCR, while the TCRdb copy is restricted to in-frame clones and leaves out a portion. Of about 73,000 clones listed, approximately 86% are singletons. Deletions cut 5 bases from V and 7 bases from J, with 17 bases between. Germline V gene data show CDR1 as SGHAT and CDR2 as FQNNGV. The CDR3 length is 15 residues. This record comes from a study of OX40 agonist ivuxolimab in advanced cancers. Study observations and caveats: Among the lowest levels of clonal expansion were found in partial responders at 0.1-3.0 mg/kg. Both CD4+ and CD8+ T cell populations in blood had undergone clonal expansion by week 6 at 0.1 to 3.0 mg/kg.

The source of this sequence is an adult with an advanced solid tumor such as melanoma, head and neck, liver or kidney cancer. This sample comprised CD4+ or CD8+ T cells sorted from blood, obtained in a trial of the OX40 agonist ivuxolimab. The chain has TRBV11-2 and TRBJ1-4; D perhaps matches TRBD1 (6 bases). The CDR3, as DNA: TGTGCCAGCAGCGTCAGGGGCACCGGTGGTGAAAAACTGTTTTTT. Protein product: CASSVRGTGGEKLFF.